A single sample gave rise to the 30 T cell receptor beta chains below, sequenced in a study of blood T cell repertoires in COVID-19. Profiled with immunoSEQ multiplex PCR; TCRdb holds only in-frame clones, not every one. The sample yields about 300,000 clones, around 87% seen once. The sample taken for sequencing was peripheral blood. The receptors stem from a man between 65 and 85 years old with acute or convalescent COVID-19.

The chain carries TRBV11-2 and TRBJ1-6, with D perhaps matching TRBD1 (6 bases). Germline CDR1 reads SGHAT; CDR2 reads FQNNGV. This CDR3 has 15 amino acids. V dropped 2 bases and J dropped 6 bases, with 11 bases sitting between them. CDR3 in amino acids: CASSLMGGPNSPLHF. CDR3 nucleotides: TGTGCCAGCAGCTTAATGGGGGGGCCTAATTCACCCCTCCACTTT.

The V call is TRBV19, the J call TRBJ1-5; maybe TRBD1 (5 bases). In germline, CDR1 is LNHDA, CDR2 SQIVND (reference sequence). This CDR3 is 15 amino acids long. The germline V and J ends were trimmed by 3 bases and 3 bases, with 12 bases remaining between them. CDR3 region: CASSISRQINQPQHF. CDR3 nucleotides: TGTGCCAGTAGTATTAGCCGACAGATCAATCAGCCCCAGCATTTT.

This chain's CDR3 is CASSDRGEVQPQHF. The CDR3 nucleotides are TGTGCCAGCAGTGACAGGGGAGAGGTTCAGCCCCAGCATTTT. The rearrangement links TRBV6-1 to TRBJ1-5; possible D gene TRBD1, 6 bases. This CDR3 spans 14 amino acids. Germline V gene sequence: CDR1 MNHNS, CDR2 SASEGT. V lost 3 bases, J lost 6 bases, and 12 bases lay in between.

This chain uses TRBV28 with TRBJ1-6; D ambiguous. Germline CDR1 is MDHEN and CDR2 is SYDVKM. Trimming removed 5 bases from V and 8 bases from J, with 10 bases in between. This CDR3 spans 13 amino acids. The CDR3: CASSLRSDSPLHF. In DNA form, the CDR3 reads TGTGCCAGCAGTCTGCGGTCGGATTCACCCCTCCACTTT.

A single count supports this clone. This chain joins TRBV20-1 and TRBJ2-5; 7 bases are a match to TRBD1. V trimming: 3 bases; J trimming: 3 bases; junction bases outside the gene matches: 4. Looked up from germline, CDR1 is DFQATT and CDR2 is SNEGSKA (reference sequence). There are 13 residues in the CDR3. The CDR3 DNA sequence: TGCAGTGCTAGTGTTGGGACAGAAGAGACCCAGTACTTC. Translation: CSASVGTEETQYF.

V gene TRBV2 combines with J gene TRBJ2-1, with 9 bases matching TRBD2. This CDR3 is 15 amino acids long. With V trimmed by 3 bases and J by 7 bases, 7 bases remained unmatched. Germline values: CDR1 SNHLY, CDR2 FYNNEI. The CDR3 reads CASSDRRGGINEQFF. The DNA for the CDR3 is TGTGCCAGCAGTGATAGGCGGGGGGGGATAAATGAGCAGTTCTTC.

This rearrangement joins TRBV28 to TRBJ2-5, with a possible D match to TRBD2 (5 bases). V was shortened by 7 bases and J by 2 bases, with 14 bases between the two germline ends. Germline V gene lookup returns CDR1 MDHEN and CDR2 SYDVKM. CDR3 length: 14 amino acids. The CDR3, as DNA: TGTGCCAGCACCTCCCCTTCGGGACAAGAGACCCAGTACTTC. Translated, it gives CASTSPSGQETQYF.

The chain has TRBV20-1 and TRBJ2-1; D gene ambiguous. CDR1 is DFQATT, CDR2 SNEGSKA, per germline (reference sequence). This CDR3 region has 9 residues. Trimming removed 6 bases from V and 6 bases from J, with 3 bases in between. The CDR3 region has the DNA TGCAGTGCCTCCAATGAGCAGTTCTTC. As protein: CSASNEQFF.

The chain recombines TRBV7-8 with TRBJ2-5; 15 bases agree with TRBD2. Trimming cost V 4 bases and J 4 bases; bases outside gene matches: 10. The germline V gene has CDR1 SGHVS and CDR2 FQNEAQ. The CDR3 runs 18 residues. The DNA for the CDR3 is TGTGCCAGCAGCTCCGGACTAGCGGGGGGGCACGTGGTAGAGACCCAGTACTTC. Translating gives CASSSGLAGGHVVETQYF.

V usage is TRBV5-4 and J usage is TRBJ2-4; TRBD2 matches at 12 bases. CDR1 SGHNT and CDR2 YYREEE come from the germline V gene (reference sequence). The CDR3 has 19 residues. The V segment lost 4 bases and the J segment 0 bases; nucleotides outside the gene matches: 11. Written as DNA, the CDR3 is TGTGCCAGCAGCGCCGGGACTAGCGGGCCACTTCTAGCCAAAAACATTCAGTACTTC. Translating gives CASSAGTSGPLLAKNIQYF. The full variable domain, its missing parts supplied by reference TRBV5-4 and TRBJ2-4, is ETGVTQSPTHLIKTRGQQVTLRCSSQSGHNTVSWYQQALGQGPQFIFQYYREEENGRGNFPPRFSGLQFPNYSSELNVNALELDDSALYLCASSAGTSGPLLAKNIQYFGAGTRLSVL.

This chain uses TRBV28 with TRBJ1-5, with D tentatively TRBD1 (6 bases). Trimming stripped 4 bases from V and 6 bases from J, with 13 bases between. The CDR3 is 14 amino acids. CDR1 is MDHEN, CDR2 SYDVKM, per germline. In DNA form, the CDR3 reads TGTGCCAGCAGTTCGCCGGGACAACCTCAGCCCCAGCATTTT. This codes for CASSSPGQPQPQHF.

V usage is TRBV29-1 and J usage is TRBJ2-2; D call uncertain. CDR3 length: 13 residues. V was trimmed by 8 bases and J by 3 bases, leaving 13 bases between them. The V gene's germline CDR1 is SQVTM and CDR2 ANQGSEA. The CDR3 DNA is TGCAGCTTCCAGAGGATGTACACCGGGGAGCTGTTTTTT. Translation: CSFQRMYTGELFF.

This clone was observed a single time. The gene calls are TRBV7-3 and TRBJ2-2, with 10 bases lining up with TRBD2. This CDR3 spans 16 amino acids. Germline loops: CDR1 SGHTA, CDR2 FQGTGA. V gave up 5 bases and J gave up 7 bases; unmatched junction bases: 10. The CDR3 sequence is CASSPNGVAGGGELFF. CDR3 DNA sequence: TGTGCCAGCAGCCCCAACGGGGTAGCGGGGGGCGGGGAGCTGTTTTTT.

The J gene is TRBJ2-7, the V gene TRBV4-2; D gene ambiguous. Trimming cost V 0 bases and J 0 bases, with 12 bases left between them. The germline CDR1 and CDR2 sequences are LGHNA and YNFKEQ. There are 16 residues in the CDR3. The CDR3 loop is CASSQEHSGSSYEQYF. DNA of the CDR3: TGTGCCAGCAGCCAAGAACATTCCGGGTCCTCCTACGAGCAGTACTTC.

The rearrangement links TRBV7-9 to TRBJ2-2, with 7 nucleotides matching TRBD1. CDR3 length: 15 residues. CDR1 and CDR2 from the germline V gene are SEHNR and FQNEAQ (reference sequence). The J segment lost 3 bases and the V segment lost 3 bases, leaving 4 bases of the junction unmatched. In nucleotides, the CDR3 is TGTGCCAGCAGCTTCTCCGGGACAGACACCGGGGAGCTGTTTTTT. Translated, it gives CASSFSGTDTGELFF.

This sequence joins TRBV5-1 and TRBJ2-5, with 10 bases fitting TRBD2. CDR3 length: 14 residues. Germline trimming cut 5 bases from V and 0 bases from J; bases unmatched to any gene: 1. The germline V gene encodes CDR1 SGHRS and CDR2 YFSETQ. This CDR3 is CASSTSGDQETQYF. Here the CDR3 DNA reads TGCGCCAGCAGTACTAGCGGGGACCAAGAGACCCAGTACTTC.

This chain links TRBV3-1 (or the pseudogene TRBV3-2) with TRBJ2-2; weak D call: TRBD2 (5 bases). The germline V gene encodes CDR1 LGHDT and CDR2 YNNKEL (reference sequence). The V end was cut by 3 bases, the J end by 0 bases, with 11 bases between. This CDR3 region has 16 residues. The CDR3 sequence is CASSHTSGANTGELFF. Here the CDR3 DNA reads TGTGCCAGCAGCCATACGAGCGGCGCGAACACCGGGGAGCTGTTTTTT.

This clone came up once. The J gene is TRBJ2-1, the V gene TRBV28; 10 bases fit TRBD1. CDR1 MDHEN and CDR2 SYDVKM come from the germline V gene. This CDR3 is 15 amino acids long. With V trimmed by 5 bases and J by 10 bases, 11 bases remained unmatched. The CDR3 DNA sequence: TGTGCCAGCAGTACCCCCGGGACAGGGGCGGGAGAGCAGTTCTTC. Translated, it gives CASSTPGTGAGEQFF.

V gene TRBV10-3 combines with J gene TRBJ2-7; D call uncertain. CDR1 is ENHRY and CDR2 is SYGVKD in the germline V gene. CDR3 length equals 13 residues. Trimming removed 3 bases from V and 4 bases from J, with 10 bases in between. The CDR3 region has the DNA TGTGCCATCAGTGATCTATCCGGTTACGAGCAGTACTTC. Translation gives CAISDLSGYEQYF.

The rearrangement uses TRBV6-5 and TRBJ1-2, with 9 nucleotides matching TRBD1. CDR3 length: 15 residues. The V and J ends lost 7 bases and 4 bases, in that order; junction bases with no gene match: 10. Germline CDR1 is MNHEY and CDR2 is SVGAGI. The CDR3, as DNA: TGTGCCAGCACCAACGAACCGACAGGGGGCTATGGCTACACCTTC. Its translation is CASTNEPTGGYGYTF.

The chain joins TRBV13 to TRBJ2-5; D possibly corresponds to TRBD2 (6 bases). V lost 1 base and J 5 bases, leaving 17 bases between the germline ends. This CDR3 is built from 16 residues. In germline, CDR1 is PRHDT, CDR2 FYEKMQ (reference sequence). The CDR3 DNA follows: TGTGCCAGCAGCTTAGTATCGCGGGGAGGTCGGGAGACCCAGTACTTC. As protein: CASSLVSRGGRETQYF.

This chain joins TRBV14 and TRBJ1-1; D unresolved. CDR3 size: 15 residues. Germline V CDR1 and CDR2: SGHDN, FVKESK. V lost 4 bases, J lost 5 bases, and 17 bases lay in between. The CDR3 coding sequence is TGTGCCAGCAGCCCCCGTTGGTCCGGGAGGACTGAAGCTTTCTTT. Protein sequence: CASSPRWSGRTEAFF.

In its sample, this clone was seen once. The genes are TRBV28 and TRBJ2-2; D unclear. This CDR3 is built from 11 residues. Trimming took off 6 bases at V and 7 bases at J, with 6 bases between the two ends. Germline CDR1 and CDR2: MDHEN and SYDVKM. CDR3 sequence (DNA): TGTGCCAGCAGCACGAGCGGGGAGCTGTTTTTT. The encoded protein is CASSTSGELFF.

V is TRBV7-2 and J is TRBJ1-5; possibly TRBD1 for D (6 bases). The CDR3 consists of 15 residues. Germline CDR1 SGHTA, CDR2 FQGNSA. The V gene lost 5 bases and the J gene lost 4 bases, with 15 bases spanning the gap. The DNA of the CDR3 is TGTGCCAGCAGCAGAACCGGGACAACGAATCAGCCCCAGCATTTT. This codes for CASSRTGTTNQPQHF.

This clone was detected only once. The CDR3 nucleotides are TGTGCCAGCAGTGGGGGAGGGCAAGAGACCCAGTACTTC. This gives the protein CASSGGGQETQYF. The rearrangement joins TRBV28 to TRBJ2-5, with TRBD2 matching over 7 bases. The germline V gene has CDR1 MDHEN and CDR2 SYDVKM. The CDR3 length is 13 residues. Losses at the gene ends were 5 bases for V and 2 bases for J; bases not matched to a gene: 2.

The chain carries TRBV18 and TRBJ1-6; 10 bases are a match to TRBD1. The germline V gene encodes CDR1 KGHSH and CDR2 LQKENI. CDR3 size: 16 residues. J was trimmed by 9 bases and V by 6 bases; bases with no gene match: 11. The DNA of the CDR3 is TGTGCCAGCTCGCGGACCAAGACAGGGGGCGCTTCACCCCTCCACTTT. Amino acid sequence: CASSRTKTGGASPLHF.

This chain uses TRBV7-9 with TRBJ2-7, with TRBD2 as a possible D gene (5 bases). V shed 0 bases and J shed 5 bases, with 14 bases lying between them. The CDR3 has 15 residues. Germline assignment: CDR1 SEHNR and CDR2 FQNEAQ (reference sequence). The CDR3 reads CASSLAMAGGNEQYF. CDR3 bases: TGTGCCAGCAGCTTAGCCATGGCAGGAGGCAACGAGCAGTACTTC.

This clone was counted a single time. The chain has TRBV7-6 and TRBJ2-1; 8 nucleotides agree with TRBD1. Germline CDR1 SGHVS, CDR2 FNYEAQ. The length of the CDR3 is 15 residues. The junction had 9 bases not matched to a gene; V was cut back by 2 bases and J by 9 bases. Here the CDR3 DNA reads TGTGCCAGCAGCTTACAGGGGGCGCTGAGTGTTGAGCAGTTCTTC. Its translation: CASSLQGALSVEQFF.

The chain's CDR3 is CASSQGKRGHTDTQYF. The CDR3 DNA reads TGCGCCAGCAGCCAAGGGAAGCGGGGCCACACAGATACGCAGTATTTT. The chain employs TRBV4-3 and TRBJ2-3, with 7 positions matching TRBD2. Germline CDR1 and CDR2: LGHNA and YSLEER. There are 16 residues in the CDR3. Trimming removed 1 base from V and 2 bases from J; junction bases left unmatched: 6.

This chain joins TRBV6-6 and TRBJ2-1; D remains unclear. Germline values: CDR1 MNHNY, CDR2 SVGAGI (reference sequence). CDR3 length: 15 residues. Trimming left V 2 bases short and J 2 bases short, with 10 bases between. DNA of the CDR3: TGTGCCAGCAGTTACACCTCACCTACCTACAATGAGCAGTTCTTC. Translation gives CASSYTSPTYNEQFF.